This T cell receptor beta chain was identified during a study of shared clonotypes between healthy human individuals. Across the whole study: Three CD4 naive, three CD4 memory, two CD8 naive and one CD8 memory plate were used per donor.

To note about this clone: The target antigen is unknown.

The CDR3 sequence is 14 residues long. Trimming took 4 bases from V and 1 from J, leaving 8 bases between them. Looked up from germline, CDR1 is GTSNPN and CDR2 is SVGIG (reference sequence). Broader study findings: The small donor group covered limited genetic and exposure diversity.

Each donor was a Caucasian adult residing in Nashville, Tennessee. Profiled with immunoSEQ multiplex PCR; TCRdb holds only in-frame clones, not every one. The table has some 2.1 million clones, about 95% seen once. The TCR originated in a man aged 18 to 30 in good health. Sequencing was performed on naive CD4+ T cells sorted from blood. Indicated subset: CD45RA+ positively selected. This chain connects TRBV30 to TRBJ2-6; the D gene is possibly TRBD1 (5 bases). The CDR3 here is CAWTRTSGANVLTF. The DNA of the CDR3 is TGTGCCTGGACCAGGACATCTGGGGCCAACGTCCTGACTTTC.